This TCR beta chain was retrieved from a study of T cells in Graves' hyperthyroidism and ophthalmopathy (dated by TCRdb to the late 2010s). Study-wide context: Peripheral blood samples were taken at initial diagnosis, before any treatment was given. To identify TCR V-J signatures that set the groups apart, the researchers used a discovery cohort of 90 to 100 patients, made up of around 40 with Graves' ophthalmopathy and 57 with stable Graves' hyperthyroidism. Prospective prediction of ophthalmopathy was tested in an independent validation cohort of approximately 18 hyperthyroidism patients and 17 patients who later progressed to ophthalmopathy. The approximately 100 discovery patients were randomly split 7:3 into training and test sets. Thyroid tissue and blood T-cell repertoires from six Graves' hyperthyroidism patients were also compared in the study. Once sampling was done, hyperthyroidism patients were given methimazole at a starting dose of 30 mg daily, whereas ophthalmopathy patients were given high-dose intravenous methylprednisolone. According to the paper, TCR Vbeta CDR3 sequencing was carried out on about 140 peripheral blood samples, which came from over 40 ophthalmopathy, approximately 78 hyperthyroidism and about 17 progressor patients. General study outcomes and caveats: Most expanded thyroid clonotypes (frequency above 0.001) were also found in blood, which suggests that blood repertoires may mirror thyroid immune responses. In validation, progression to ophthalmopathy was predicted by the model with nearly 71% sensitivity and nearly 75% specificity, a median of 6.5 months before onset. In cross-validation, a model built on a 13 V-J signature told ophthalmopathy apart from stable hyperthyroidism with 85% to 90% sensitivity and roughly 81% specificity, and in testing the same model reached 80%/75%. No statistical method was used to set the sample size in advance, and investigators knew the group allocation.

Ophthalmopathy patients had moderately to severely active disease, with a Clinical Activity Score of 3 or more, a NOSPECS grade of 4 or more, and a disease duration of less than 3 months. Any patient with an uncontrolled infection, another autoimmune disease, pregnancy or lactation was excluded. Diagnoses relied on clinical symptoms, serum thyroxine and TRAb, thyroid ultrasound and orbital computed tomography. PBMCs were isolated from 7.5 to 10 ml of fresh peripheral blood by Ficoll-Paque density gradient centrifugation. Total RNA was extracted using Trizol reagent, and RNA quality was assessed on an Agilent 2100 Bioanalyzer. This clonotype was seen ten or more times. The clone's antigen remains unknown. Base-call qualities are not available, and no considerably larger clone is one nucleotide away. Amplification of TCR beta CDR3 regions was carried out from RNA transcripts. For the first round of RT-PCR on the TCR CDR3, the HTBI primer set was used together with the Qiagen OneStep RT-PCR kit. The libraries were constructed in a second round of multiplex PCR and then size-selected and purified. Libraries were sequenced paired-end with 100 bp reads on an Illumina HiSeq2000. Per the authors' processing: SOAPnuke was used to process the raw data, with reads discarded if the reads contained adapters or uncalled bases, had a mean Phred below 15, or lacked an exact constant-primer or identifier match. COPE v1.2.5 was used to merge high-quality paired reads, and clonotypes were defined as unique nucleotide sequences. Clonotypes were aligned to IMGT TRBV, TRBD and TRBJ reference segments using MiTCR v1.1. Only V-J combinations with frequency above 0.0001, covering 99.2% of repertoires, were analysed. A TCS score was defined as the ratio between F50 (clonal expansion) and ExV (chaos), using BLOSUM62-based TCRdist between CDR3 peptides within each V-J. Welch's t-statistics and random forest reduced several hundred V-J features to 13, which were used in a naive Bayes classifier (R e1071). TCRdb itself trimmed the public reads at Q25 with fastp, ran MiXCR and retained productive beta chains. Under each unique CDR3 protein, matching rows form one entry showing the most common genes and DNA. For this entry, the V and J calls and clone size follow TCRdb and not the study's own pipeline. Across this sample there are more than 300,000 distinct CDR3 sequences, with around 20% seen only once. Of the sample, 40% is held by the ten largest clones.

This TCR came from a man aged 18-30 years with Graves' ophthalmopathy. The sample consisted of blood.

The CDR3 corresponds to CASSNPDTSYEQYF. Read as DNA, the sequence is TGTGCCAGCAGCAACCCCGACACCTCCTACGAGCAGTACTTC. The chain joins TRBV12-3 or TRBV12-4 to TRBJ2-7, with the D segment identity uncertain. V is reduced by 6 bases and J by 0 bases, leaving a spacing of 12 bases between them. Including cysteine and phenylalanine, the CDR3 has 14 amino acids. Just CDR3 DNA is preserved here, 42 bases in frame from base 1.